The 3 T cell receptor beta chains below were found in one sample sequenced in a study of T cell repertoires in cytomegalovirus infection. TCRdb used MiXCR to reprocess the reads, holding one entry per CDR3 protein. In the table there are 250,000 to 300,000 distinct CDR3 sequences, roughly a quarter of which are singletons. The sequenced material came from PBMCs. Every receptor here comes from a human donor in good health (CMV status not recorded). Some clones in this sample may be carry-over from other donors' samples.

V and J are TRBV28 and TRBJ1-3; weak D call: TRBD1 (5 bases). V lost 6 bases and J lost 0, with 18 bases in between. This CDR3 spans 17 amino acids. Germline CDR1 MDHEN, CDR2 SYDVKM. The CDR3 spells CASRPAGTSRSGNTIYF. The CDR3 region has the DNA TGTGCCAGCAGACCAGCCGGGACCTCCCGCTCTGGAAACACCATATATTTT.

This clonotype was observed many times. The chain couples TRBV7-2 to TRBJ2-1; 9 bases match TRBD2. The V and J ends lost 5 bases and 3 bases, in that order; junction bases with no gene match: 5. The CDR3 spans 15 residues. The germline CDR1 and CDR2 sequences are SGHTA and FQGNSA. The CDR3 DNA reads as TGTGCCAGCAGCAGGACTAGCGCCGGCTACAATGAGCAGTTCTTC. Translation gives CASSRTSAGYNEQFF.

The chain recombines TRBV2 with TRBJ1-5; D is possibly TRBD1 (5 bases). Germline values: CDR1 SNHLY, CDR2 FYNNEI. CDR3 length: 14 amino acids. Between the trimmed V and J ends, which lost 1 base and 6 bases, there was a span of 10 bases. Written as DNA, the CDR3 is TGTGCCAGCAGTGAAGAGGCGGGGGGTCAGCCCCAGCATTTT. It specifies CASSEEAGGQPQHF.